The 14 T cell receptor beta chains reported below all come from one sample, sequenced in a study of siplizumab effects on memory and regulatory T cells (dated 2019 in TCRdb). Libraries were constructed by the immunoSEQ multiplex PCR assay. Sourced from immuneACCESS, this table was stored by TCRdb with only in-frame sequences that have V and J called. A share of the clones is absent; for the studies checked, an unresolved V gene accounts for under half, and the remainder has no known explanation. Recorded for this sample are roughly 100,000 clones; 93% of them occurred a single time. The top ten clonotypes cover approximately 7.1% of the sample. What was sequenced was CD8+ T cells sorted from blood. The receptors come from a human donor in good health.

J is TRBJ1-1 and V is TRBV30, with D uncertain. V was trimmed by 4 bases and J by 0 bases, leaving 9 bases between them. CDR3 size: 13 residues. Germline CDR1 GTSNPN, CDR2 SVGIG (reference sequence). The CDR3 DNA reads as TGTGCCTGGACCCCTGGGATGAACACTGAAGCTTTCTTT. Translating gives CAWTPGMNTEAFF.

This chain joins TRBV4-3 and TRBJ2-1, with 11 bases aligning to TRBD2. With 5 bases clipped from V and 2 bases from J, the junction kept 8 bases outside the gene matches. Germline V gene sequence: CDR1 LGHNA, CDR2 YSLEER. The length of the CDR3 is 17 residues. This chain's CDR3 is CASSSGLAGSTYNEQFF. In DNA, the CDR3 is TGCGCCAGCAGCTCAGGACTAGCGGGCTCCACCTACAATGAGCAGTTCTTC.

This clone has just one count. V usage is TRBV27 and J usage is TRBJ2-7; the D gene is possibly TRBD2 (6 bases). V was clipped by 3 bases and J by 0 bases, with 9 bases between them. The CDR3 spans 14 residues. CDR1 and CDR2 from the germline V gene are MNHEY and SMNVEV (reference sequence). The CDR3 DNA follows: TGTGCCAGCAGTTTGATAGCGGCCTCCTACGAGCAGTACTTC. This sequence encodes CASSLIAASYEQYF.

This clone was counted a few times. V and J are TRBV9 and TRBJ2-2, with 11 bases identical to TRBD2. Germline V CDR1 and CDR2: SGDLS, YYNGEE. The CDR3 extends over 17 amino acids. Losses at the gene ends were 0 bases for V and 6 bases for J; bases not matched to a gene: 7. The CDR3 is CASSVAIVLAGAGELFF. CDR3 bases: TGTGCCAGCAGCGTAGCTATTGTACTAGCGGGAGCCGGGGAGCTGTTTTTT.

The CDR3 sequence: CASSLVPGQGYEQYF. DNA of the CDR3: TGTGCCAGCAGTTTGGTGCCGGGACAGGGATACGAGCAGTACTTC. The rearrangement links TRBV6-6 to TRBJ2-7; the match to TRBD1 covers 9 bases. The CDR3 consists of 15 residues. Germline values: CDR1 MNHNY, CDR2 SVGAGI (reference sequence). V shed 4 bases and J 4 bases; nucleotides not matched to a gene: 8.

The chain recombines TRBV18 with TRBJ1-2; D unresolved. V was pared by 0 bases and J by 0 bases, with 5 bases between. Germline V lookup: CDR1 KGHSH, CDR2 LQKENI. This CDR3 has 14 amino acids. CDR3 protein: CASSPPEANYGYTF. Here the CDR3 DNA reads TGTGCCAGCTCACCACCTGAAGCTAACTATGGCTACACCTTC.

The chain is built from TRBV7-9 and TRBJ2-3; the D gene is possibly TRBD2 (5 bases). Germline CDR1 reads SEHNR; CDR2 reads FQNEAQ (reference sequence). There are 13 residues in the CDR3. Trimming removed 3 bases at V and 5 bases at J, with 9 bases between. The CDR3 loop is CASSFQEEDTQYF. The DNA for the CDR3 is TGTGCCAGCAGCTTTCAGGAGGAAGATACGCAGTATTTT.

The sample holds one count of this clone. The V gene is TRBV5-1, the J gene TRBJ2-3; possibly TRBD1 for D (6 bases). The CDR3 is 15 residues long. Germline V CDR1 and CDR2: SGHRS, YFSETQ. Trimming took off 4 bases at V and 0 bases at J, with 12 bases between the two ends. The CDR3 region has the DNA TGCGCCAGCAGCCCCAGGACAGCTAGCACAGATACGCAGTATTTT. It codes for CASSPRTASTDTQYF.

The rearrangement links TRBV4-1 to TRBJ1-2; TRBD1 aligns across 9 bases. The germline V gene encodes CDR1 MGHRA and CDR2 YSYEKL. The V and J ends lost 7 bases and 6 bases, in that order; junction bases with no gene match: 6. This CDR3 region has 13 residues. The DNA for the CDR3 is TGCGCCAGCACTTCGACAGGGGGGGATGGCTACACCTTC. Its protein is CASTSTGGDGYTF.

The chain recombines TRBV7-2 with TRBJ2-3; a weak D match, TRBD2 (5 bases). Germline-derived CDR1 and CDR2 are SGHTA and FQGNSA. V lost 2 bases and J 2 bases, leaving 14 bases between the germline ends. This CDR3 comprises 16 residues. The CDR3, as DNA: TGTGCCAGCAGCTTAAGACGGGGAAACCCCACAGATACGCAGTATTTT. Amino acid sequence: CASSLRRGNPTDTQYF.

This sequence joins TRBV7-9 and TRBJ2-1, with 11 nucleotides matching TRBD2. Trimming took 5 bases from V and 3 from J; bases not matched to a gene: 6. The CDR3 loop spans 16 amino acids. Germline V gene data show CDR1 as SEHNR and CDR2 as FQNEAQ (reference sequence). The CDR3 loop reads CASSPRLAGLYNEQFF. DNA of the CDR3: TGTGCCAGCAGCCCAAGACTAGCGGGGCTCTACAATGAGCAGTTCTTC.

V and J are TRBV11-3 and TRBJ2-3, with TRBD2 identical over 12 bases. V shed 1 base and J 2 bases; nucleotides not matched to a gene: 7. The CDR3 is 18 residues long. Germline V lookup: CDR1 SGHNT, CDR2 YENEEA. CDR3: CASSLGSTSGRITDTQYF. The DNA for the CDR3 is TGTGCCAGCAGCTTAGGGTCAACTAGCGGGAGGATCACAGATACGCAGTATTTT.

The J gene is TRBJ1-1, the V gene TRBV11-2; D is unclear. In germline, CDR1 is SGHAT, CDR2 FQNNGV. The CDR3 runs to 15 residues. Deletions cut 0 bases from V and 4 bases from J, with 12 bases between. The CDR3 DNA is TGTGCCAGCAGCTTAGAGGCCATTGAGGGCACTGAAGCTTTCTTT. It is translated as CASSLEAIEGTEAFF.

A single count supports this clone. The chain uses TRBV7-9 and TRBJ2-7, with D tentatively TRBD1 (5 bases). The CDR3 is 16 residues long. Trimming took off 5 bases at V and 0 bases at J, with 17 bases between the two ends. CDR1 and CDR2 from the germline V gene are SEHNR and FQNEAQ (reference sequence). The DNA for the CDR3 is TGTGCCAGCAGCCCGTCTACAGGCCTGCACTCCTACGAGCAGTACTTC. It is translated as CASSPSTGLHSYEQYF.